A single TCR beta chain is shown here with its context. This record belongs to a study of blood T cell repertoires in COVID-19. Method: immunoSEQ multiplex PCR; TCRdb's copy keeps in-frame clones and lacks some. Altogether approximately 300,000 clones are present, about 89% being singletons, with the ten largest covering about 0.8%. Germline V CDR1 and CDR2: MNHEY, SVGAGI. The CDR3 totals 14 residues. The V end lost 5 bases, the J end lost 7 bases, and 17 bases lay between the germline ends. The sequenced sample consisted of peripheral blood. This clonotype was obtained from a man aged 25-45 years with acute or convalescent COVID-19. The rearrangement joins TRBV6-5 to TRBJ1-2, with D unresolved. This CDR3 is CASSQNGLGGGYTF. The DNA for the CDR3 is TGTGCCAGCAGTCAAAACGGACTAGGTGGTGGCTACACCTTC.